This TCR beta chain was obtained from a study of response to subunit inactivated influenza vaccine. V was shortened by 0 bases and J by 5 bases, with 20 bases between the two germline ends. This CDR3 has 17 amino acids. Germline lookup yields CDR1 SGHRS and CDR2 YFSETQ. TCRdb re-called the RT-PCR reads with MiXCR, one entry per CDR3 protein. The data contain some 550,000 distinct CDR3 sequences, roughly 25% of them seen just once; the ten biggest clones take up under 3.5%. This same sample was also part of a study on T cells expressing NK-cell markers. That investigation notes: TCR beta libraries carry UMIs added by 5'RACE template switching. Sequenced donors, eight in total, included seven who were HCMV-seropositive and one who was seronegative.

The sequencing here drew on CD4+ T cells sorted from PBMCs, taken 11 to 12 days after vaccination. The sequence was obtained from a man aged 45-60 years who received an inactivated influenza vaccine. The chain links TRBV5-1 to TRBJ2-5, with D perhaps TRBD1 (7 bases). The chain's CDR3 is CASSLGQGGIVEETQYF. The DNA for the CDR3 is TGCGCCAGCAGCTTGGGACAGGGAGGAATAGTGGAGGAGACCCAGTACTTC.